The clone carrying this T cell receptor beta chain was seen only once. A junction boundary mismatches the germline segment, possibly from a read error. This entry comes from a study of blood T cell repertoires in COVID-19. Across the study: Samples representing acute and convalescent COVID-19 were sourced from the United States, Italy and Spain.

There are 13 residues in the CDR3. Germline V gives CDR1 MDHEN, CDR2 SYDVKM. Produced via immunoSEQ multiplex PCR; TCRdb's table is partial and in-frame only. The sample shows about 180,000 clones, over 75% of them seen only once. This clonotype was obtained from a woman aged 40 to 50 with acute COVID-19. The chain employs TRBV28 and TRBJ1-1, with 9 bases that match TRBD1. The specimen was PBMCs or T cells enriched from blood (not recorded which). CDR3 in amino acids: CASSLSALRTGDF. CDR3 DNA sequence: TGTGCCAGCAGTTTATCGGCCCTTCGGACAGGGGACTTC.